The present T cell receptor (beta chain) was sequenced within a study of blood T cell repertoires in COVID-19. Across the whole study: Samples of COVID-19 (acute and convalescent) were obtained from the United States, Italy and Spain. Sample material is recorded as cDNA or gDNA derived from T cells, B-cell-depleted T cells, or PBMCs.

How the authors handled the data: Estimation of nucleated cell counts was performed using reference gene primer amplification. TCRdb keeps only in-frame clones here, not all; method: immunoSEQ multiplex PCR. V, J and clone size were drawn from that table, and D and trimming were deduced from the DNA. Among over 13,000 clones listed, around 90% were seen once. Germline CDR1 SGHVS, CDR2 FQNEAQ. J was trimmed by 7 bases and V by 6 bases; bases with no gene match: 11. This CDR3 comprises 14 residues. Sequenced: peripheral blood. This TCR derives from a human donor in a cohort sampled during active COVID-19. The genes are TRBV7-8 and TRBJ2-7; the match to TRBD2 covers 8 bases. The CDR3 DNA reads TGTGCCAGCAGTCAAGCGGGAGTTCCTGGAGAGCAGTACTTC. Translation: CASSQAGVPGEQYF. The full variable domain, with the rest looked up from reference TRBV7-8 and TRBJ2-7, is GAGVSQSPRYKVAKRGQDVALRCDPISGHVSLFWYQQALGQGPEFLTYFQNEAQLDKSGLPSDRFFAERPEGSVSTLKIQRTQQEDSAVYLCASSQAGVPGEQYFGPGTRLTVT.